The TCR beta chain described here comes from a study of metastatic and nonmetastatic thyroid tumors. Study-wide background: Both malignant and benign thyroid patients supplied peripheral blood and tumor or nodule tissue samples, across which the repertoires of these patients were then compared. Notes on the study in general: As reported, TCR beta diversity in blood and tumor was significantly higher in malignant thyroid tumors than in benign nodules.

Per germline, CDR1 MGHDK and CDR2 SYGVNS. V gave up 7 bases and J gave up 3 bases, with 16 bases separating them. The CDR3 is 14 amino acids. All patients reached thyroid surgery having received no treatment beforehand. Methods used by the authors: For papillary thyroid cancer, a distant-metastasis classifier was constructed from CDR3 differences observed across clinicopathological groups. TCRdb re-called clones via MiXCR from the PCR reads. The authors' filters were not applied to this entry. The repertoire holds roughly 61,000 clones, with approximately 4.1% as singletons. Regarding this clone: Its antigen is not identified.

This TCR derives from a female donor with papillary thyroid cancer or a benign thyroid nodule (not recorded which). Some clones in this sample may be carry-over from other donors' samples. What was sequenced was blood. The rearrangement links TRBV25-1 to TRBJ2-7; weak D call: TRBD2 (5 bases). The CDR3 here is CASIDFLAGYEQYF. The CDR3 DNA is TGTGCCAGCATTGATTTTCTTGCGGGCTACGAGCAGTACTTC.